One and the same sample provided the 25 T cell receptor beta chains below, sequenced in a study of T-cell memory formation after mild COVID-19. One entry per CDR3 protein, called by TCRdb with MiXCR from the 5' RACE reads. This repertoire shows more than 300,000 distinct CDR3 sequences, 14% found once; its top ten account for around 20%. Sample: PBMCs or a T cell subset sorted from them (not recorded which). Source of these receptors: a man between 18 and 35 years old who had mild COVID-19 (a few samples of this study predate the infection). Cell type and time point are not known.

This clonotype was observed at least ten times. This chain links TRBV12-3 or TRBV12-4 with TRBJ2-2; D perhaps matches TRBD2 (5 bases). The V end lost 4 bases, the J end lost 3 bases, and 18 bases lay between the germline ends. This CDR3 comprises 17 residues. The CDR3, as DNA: TGTGCCAGCAGTTCCCCCCAGGTGGGAGAGGACACCGGGGAGCTGTTTTTT. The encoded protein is CASSSPQVGEDTGELFF.

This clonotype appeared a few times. The CDR3 sequence: CASSPGRDRNYGYTF. The CDR3 DNA sequence: TGTGCCAGCAGCCCAGGCCGGGACAGGAACTATGGCTACACCTTC. The chain has TRBV7-9 and TRBJ1-2; 8 bases are a match to TRBD1. Germline CDR1 SEHNR, CDR2 FQNEAQ (reference sequence). V gave up 5 bases and J gave up 2 bases; unmatched junction bases: 7. The CDR3 contains 15 residues.

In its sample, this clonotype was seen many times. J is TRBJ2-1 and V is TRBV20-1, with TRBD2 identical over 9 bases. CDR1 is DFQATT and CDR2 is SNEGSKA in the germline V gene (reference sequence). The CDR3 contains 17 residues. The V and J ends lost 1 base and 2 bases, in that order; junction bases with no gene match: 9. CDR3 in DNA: TGCAGTGCTAGAGGCCATCATAGCGGGGGTCCCTACAATGAGCAGTTCTTC. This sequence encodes CSARGHHSGGPYNEQFF.

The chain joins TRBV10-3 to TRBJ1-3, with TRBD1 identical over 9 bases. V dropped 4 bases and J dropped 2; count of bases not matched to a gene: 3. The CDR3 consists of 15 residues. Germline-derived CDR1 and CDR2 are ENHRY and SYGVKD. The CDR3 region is CAISARTGAGNTIYF. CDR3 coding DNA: TGTGCCATCAGTGCCCGGACAGGGGCTGGAAACACCATATATTTT.

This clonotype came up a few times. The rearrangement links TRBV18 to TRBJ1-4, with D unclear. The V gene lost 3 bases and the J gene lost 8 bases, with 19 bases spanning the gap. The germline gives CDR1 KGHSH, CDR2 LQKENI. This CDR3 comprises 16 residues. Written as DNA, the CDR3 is TGTGCCAGCTCACCCCTCGGACGCGTGGGAGGCGAAAAACTGTTTTTT. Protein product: CASSPLGRVGGEKLFF.

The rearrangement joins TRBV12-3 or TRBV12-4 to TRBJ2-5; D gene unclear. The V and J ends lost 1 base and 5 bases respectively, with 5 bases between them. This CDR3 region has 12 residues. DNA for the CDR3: TGTGCCAGCAGTTTAGTATGGGAGACCCAGTACTTC. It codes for CASSLVWETQYF.

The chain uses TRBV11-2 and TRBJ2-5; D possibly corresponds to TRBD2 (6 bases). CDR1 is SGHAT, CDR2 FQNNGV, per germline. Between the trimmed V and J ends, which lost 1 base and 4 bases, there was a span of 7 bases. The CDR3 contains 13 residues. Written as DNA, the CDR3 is TGTGCCAGCAGCTTAGGGACTATAGAGACCCAGTACTTC. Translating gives CASSLGTIETQYF. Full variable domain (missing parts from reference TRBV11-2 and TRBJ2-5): EAGVAQSPRYKIIEKRQSVAFWCNPISGHATLYWYQQILGQGPKLLIQFQNNGVVDDSQLPKDRFSAERLKGVDSTLKIQPAKLEDSAVYLCASSLGTIETQYFGPGTRLLVL.

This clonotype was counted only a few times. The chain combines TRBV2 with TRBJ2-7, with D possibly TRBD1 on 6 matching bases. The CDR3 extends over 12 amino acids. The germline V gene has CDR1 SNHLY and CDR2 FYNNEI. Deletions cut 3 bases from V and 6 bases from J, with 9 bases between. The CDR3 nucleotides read TGTGCCAGCAGTGACACAGGGACCGAGCAGTACGTC. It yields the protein CASSDTGTEQYV.

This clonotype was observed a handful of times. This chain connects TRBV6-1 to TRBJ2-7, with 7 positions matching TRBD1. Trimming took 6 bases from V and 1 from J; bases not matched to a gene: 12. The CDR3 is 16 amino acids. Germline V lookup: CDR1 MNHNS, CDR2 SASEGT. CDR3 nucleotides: TGTGCCAGCAGCAGAACGAGACAGGGAGCTTCCTACGAGCAGTACGTC. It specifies CASSRTRQGASYEQYV.

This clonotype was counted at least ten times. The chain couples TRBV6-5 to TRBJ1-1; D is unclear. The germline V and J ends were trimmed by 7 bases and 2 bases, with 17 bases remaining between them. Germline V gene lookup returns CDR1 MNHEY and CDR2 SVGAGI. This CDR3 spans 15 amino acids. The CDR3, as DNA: TGTGCCAGCACCCCAGGATCCGCGATCAACACTGAAGCTTTCTTT. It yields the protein CASTPGSAINTEAFF.

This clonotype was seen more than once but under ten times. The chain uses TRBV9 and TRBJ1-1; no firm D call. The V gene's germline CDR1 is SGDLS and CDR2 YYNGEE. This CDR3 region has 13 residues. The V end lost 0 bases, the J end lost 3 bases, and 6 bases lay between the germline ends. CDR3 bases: TGTGCCAGCAGCGTAGACGCGTACACTGAAGCTTTCTTT. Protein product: CASSVDAYTEAFF.

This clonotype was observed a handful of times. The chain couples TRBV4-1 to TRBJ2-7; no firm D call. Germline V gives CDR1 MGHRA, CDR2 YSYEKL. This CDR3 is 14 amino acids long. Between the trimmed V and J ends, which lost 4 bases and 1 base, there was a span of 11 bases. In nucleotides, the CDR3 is TGCGCCAGCAGCCCGCAGCGCTCGTCCTACGAGCAGTACTTC. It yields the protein CASSPQRSSYEQYF.

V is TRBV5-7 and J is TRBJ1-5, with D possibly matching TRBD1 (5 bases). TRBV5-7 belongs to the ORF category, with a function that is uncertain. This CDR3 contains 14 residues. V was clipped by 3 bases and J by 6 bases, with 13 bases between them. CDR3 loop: CASSSGTPGQPQHF. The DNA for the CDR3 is TGTGCCAGCAGCTCCGGGACCCCGGGTCAGCCCCAGCATTTT.

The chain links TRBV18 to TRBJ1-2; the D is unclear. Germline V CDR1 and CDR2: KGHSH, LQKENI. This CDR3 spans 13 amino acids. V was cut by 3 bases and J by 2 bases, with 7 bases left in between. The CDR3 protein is CASSPEVNYGYTF. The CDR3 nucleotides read TGTGCCAGCTCACCCGAGGTAAACTATGGCTACACCTTC.

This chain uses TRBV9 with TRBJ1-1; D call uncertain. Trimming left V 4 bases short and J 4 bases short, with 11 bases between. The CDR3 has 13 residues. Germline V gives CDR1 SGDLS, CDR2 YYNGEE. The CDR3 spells CASSKGIGTEAFF. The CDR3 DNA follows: TGTGCCAGCAGCAAAGGGATTGGCACTGAAGCTTTCTTT.

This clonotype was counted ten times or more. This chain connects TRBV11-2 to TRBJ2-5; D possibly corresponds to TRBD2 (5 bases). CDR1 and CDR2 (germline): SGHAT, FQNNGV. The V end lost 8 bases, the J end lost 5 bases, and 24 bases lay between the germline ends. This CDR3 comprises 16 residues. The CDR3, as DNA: TGTGCCAGCGCTGATTTGTCGGACTTTCGGCCGGAGACCCAGTACTTC. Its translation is CASADLSDFRPETQYF.

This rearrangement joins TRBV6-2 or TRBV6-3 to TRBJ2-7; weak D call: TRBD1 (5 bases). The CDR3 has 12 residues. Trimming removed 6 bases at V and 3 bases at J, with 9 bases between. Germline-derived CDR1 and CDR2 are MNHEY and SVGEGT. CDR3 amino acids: CASRTGHYEQYF. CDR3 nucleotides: TGTGCCAGCAGAACAGGACACTACGAGCAGTACTTC.

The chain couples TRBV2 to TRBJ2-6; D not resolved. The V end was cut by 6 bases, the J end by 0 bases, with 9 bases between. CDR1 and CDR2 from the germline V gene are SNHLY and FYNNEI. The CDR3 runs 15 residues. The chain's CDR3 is CASRRLDSGANVLTF. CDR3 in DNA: TGTGCCAGCAGGAGACTTGACTCTGGGGCCAACGTCCTGACTTTC.

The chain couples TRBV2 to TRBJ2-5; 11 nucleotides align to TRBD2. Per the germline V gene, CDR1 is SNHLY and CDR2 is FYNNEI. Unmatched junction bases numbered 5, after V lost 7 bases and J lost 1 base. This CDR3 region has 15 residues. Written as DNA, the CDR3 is TGTGCCAGCACCCAGACTAGCGGGGCCCAAGAGACCCAGTACTTC. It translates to CASTQTSGAQETQYF.

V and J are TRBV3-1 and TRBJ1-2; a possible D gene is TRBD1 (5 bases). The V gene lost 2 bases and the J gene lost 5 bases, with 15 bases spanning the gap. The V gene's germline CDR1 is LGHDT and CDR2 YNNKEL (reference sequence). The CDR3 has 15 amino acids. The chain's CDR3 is CASSQTPTASYGYTF. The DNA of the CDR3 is TGTGCCAGCAGCCAAACTCCGACAGCTTCTTATGGCTACACCTTC.

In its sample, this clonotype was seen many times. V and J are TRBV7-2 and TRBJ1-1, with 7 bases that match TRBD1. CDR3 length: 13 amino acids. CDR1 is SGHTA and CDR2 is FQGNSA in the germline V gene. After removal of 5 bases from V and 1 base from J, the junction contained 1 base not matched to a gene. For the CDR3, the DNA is TGTGCCAGCAGCCGACAGGGGAACACTGAAGCTTTCTTT. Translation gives CASSRQGNTEAFF.

The chain's CDR3 is CSARDSRQGAGELFF. DNA of the CDR3: TGCAGTGCTAGAGATTCTAGGCAGGGAGCCGGGGAGCTGTTTTTT. The V gene is TRBV20-1, the J gene TRBJ2-2, with D perhaps assigned TRBD1 or TRBD2 (5 bases each). The germline V gene has CDR1 DFQATT and CDR2 SNEGSKA (reference sequence). Trimming took 0 bases from V and 6 from J, leaving 14 bases between them. This CDR3 contains 15 residues.

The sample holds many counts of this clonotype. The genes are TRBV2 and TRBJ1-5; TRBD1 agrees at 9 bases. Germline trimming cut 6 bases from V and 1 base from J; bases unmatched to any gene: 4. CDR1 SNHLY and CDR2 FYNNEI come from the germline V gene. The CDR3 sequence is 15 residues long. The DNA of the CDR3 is TGTGCCAGCAGCCCCGGGACAGGGAGCAATCAGCCCCAGCATTTT. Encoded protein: CASSPGTGSNQPQHF. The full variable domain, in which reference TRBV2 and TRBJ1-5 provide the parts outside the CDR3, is EPEVTQTPSHQVTQMGQEVILRCVPISNHLYFYWYRQILGQKVEFLVSFYNNEISEKSEIFDDQFSVERPDGSNFTLKIRSTKLEDSAMYFCASSPGTGSNQPQHFGDGTRLSIL.

CDR3 nucleotides: TGTGCCAGCCATACCTTACTCGGCAAGACAGAAGAGACCCAGTACTTC. Amino acids: CASHTLLGKTEETQYF. The chain links TRBV6-5 to TRBJ2-5; a possible D gene is TRBD1 (5 bases). CDR1 and CDR2 (germline): MNHEY, SVGAGI. Trimming took off 8 bases at V and 3 bases at J, with 22 bases between the two ends. This CDR3 has 16 residues.

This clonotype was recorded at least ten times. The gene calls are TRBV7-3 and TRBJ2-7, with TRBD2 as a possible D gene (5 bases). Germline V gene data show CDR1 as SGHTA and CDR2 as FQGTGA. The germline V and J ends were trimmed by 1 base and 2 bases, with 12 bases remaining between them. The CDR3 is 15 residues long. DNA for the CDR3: TGTGCCAGCAGCTTAAGACGGGGTTCTGCCTACGAGCAGTACTTC. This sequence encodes CASSLRRGSAYEQYF.